The 32 T cell receptor beta chains reported below all come from one sample, sequenced in a study of blood T cell repertoires in COVID-19. Generated by immunoSEQ multiplex PCR, the TCRdb table keeps only in-frame clones and is missing some. The sample includes 200,000 or so clones, more than 65% of them seen just once. Input material: peripheral blood. These receptors all stem from a woman aged 25 to 45 who had recovered from COVID-19.

This chain links TRBV28 with TRBJ1-6; 10 bases align to TRBD1. CDR3 length equals 15 residues. CDR1 is MDHEN and CDR2 is SYDVKM in the germline V gene. J gave up 6 bases and V 5 bases, and 4 bases lay outside the gene matches. The DNA for the CDR3 is TGTGCCAGCAGTAGAAGGGACAGGGGTAATTCACCCCTCCACTTT. Its protein is CASSRRDRGNSPLHF.

The gene calls are TRBV28 and TRBJ1-4, with a tentative D call TRBD1 (6 bases). The V gene lost 3 bases and the J gene lost 9 bases, with 14 bases spanning the gap. Looked up from germline, CDR1 is MDHEN and CDR2 is SYDVKM. The CDR3 is 14 amino acids. CDR3 residues: CASSLPGDGKKLFF. The DNA of the CDR3 is TGTGCCAGCAGTTTGCCAGGGGACGGAAAAAAACTGTTTTTT.

As DNA, the CDR3 is TGTGCCAGTACCCGCGGGCGTTCCTCTGGGGCCAACGTCCTGACTTTC. Amino acid sequence: CASTRGRSSGANVLTF. The chain uses TRBV19 and TRBJ2-6, with D maybe TRBD2 (5 bases). V gave up 7 bases and J gave up 0 bases, with 13 bases separating them. This CDR3 comprises 16 residues. Germline V gene sequence: CDR1 LNHDA, CDR2 SQIVND (reference sequence). The whole variable domain, remainder taken from reference TRBV19 and TRBJ2-6, is DGGITQSPKYLFRKEGQNVTLSCEQNLNHDAMYWYRQDPGQGLRLIYYSQIVNDFQKGDIAEGYSVSREKKESFPLTVTSAQKNPTAFYLCASTRGRSSGANVLTFGAGSRLTVL.

In its sample, this clone was seen a few times. The gene calls are TRBV2 and TRBJ2-7, with D tentatively TRBD2 (7 bases). Germline CDR1 SNHLY, CDR2 FYNNEI. The CDR3 spans 16 residues. V lost 4 bases and J lost 3, with 19 bases in between. CDR3 residues: CASSVGGGGALYEQYF. DNA of the CDR3: TGTGCCAGCAGTGTTGGTGGCGGGGGCGCACTCTACGAGCAGTACTTC.

The chain employs TRBV4-1 and TRBJ2-7; TRBD2 might be the D (6 bases). With 3 bases removed from V and 2 bases from J, the gap between germline ends came to 17 bases. CDR1 and CDR2 from the germline V gene are MGHRA and YSYEKL. The CDR3 contains 16 residues. The CDR3 loop is CASSHPPGLSPYEQYF. The CDR3 DNA follows: TGCGCCAGCAGCCACCCCCCGGGACTTTCCCCCTACGAGCAGTACTTC.

The chain is built from TRBV28 and TRBJ2-1; D is possibly TRBD1 (6 bases). V was pared by 11 bases and J by 4 bases, with 21 bases between. CDR1 is MDHEN and CDR2 is SYDVKM in the germline V gene. CDR3 length: 15 amino acids. For the CDR3, the DNA is TGTGCCGCAAGGACAGTTCACCTGGTTTACAATGAGCAGTTCTTC. This sequence encodes CAARTVHLVYNEQFF.

V usage is TRBV6-5 and J usage is TRBJ2-7; 7 nucleotides match TRBD1. CDR1 is MNHEY, CDR2 SVGAGI, per germline. This CDR3 is built from 15 residues. V lost 4 bases, J lost 0 bases, and 6 bases stayed unmatched. CDR3 residues: CASSSGTASSYEQYF. The CDR3 nucleotides are TGTGCCAGCAGTTCCGGGACAGCTAGCTCCTACGAGCAGTACTTC.

This clone was detected only a few times. The V gene is TRBV5-1, the J gene TRBJ2-7, with a tentative D call TRBD1 (5 bases). Germline V gene sequence: CDR1 SGHRS, CDR2 YFSETQ. CDR3 length: 17 residues. V lost 3 bases and J 0 bases, leaving 19 bases between the germline ends. In DNA, the CDR3 is TGCGCCAGCAGCTCCCCAAGACACAGGCCTAACTCCTACGAGCAGTACTTC. It yields the protein CASSSPRHRPNSYEQYF.

The rearrangement joins TRBV18 to TRBJ2-5; 10 nucleotides line up with TRBD2. The CDR3 is made up of 20 amino acids. V was pared by 2 bases and J by 5 bases, with 20 bases of the junction left unmatched. The V gene's germline CDR1 is KGHSH and CDR2 LQKENI. This CDR3 is CASSPWRLAGPAGVAETQYF. The CDR3 DNA reads as TGTGCCAGCTCACCATGGAGACTAGCGGGCCCCGCGGGTGTTGCGGAGACCCAGTACTTC.

J is TRBJ2-3 and V is TRBV6-1; TRBD2 matches 7 bases. V shed 4 bases and J 6 bases; nucleotides not matched to a gene: 13. CDR3 size: 16 residues. Germline V gene data show CDR1 as MNHNS and CDR2 as SASEGT. CDR3 in amino acids: CASSGYAAGDLDTQYF. CDR3 DNA sequence: TGTGCCAGCAGTGGCTACGCGGCGGGAGATTTGGATACGCAGTATTTT.

This clone was seen only a few times. This chain links TRBV2 with TRBJ1-6, with D perhaps TRBD1 (6 bases). The germline V and J ends were trimmed by 4 bases and 5 bases, with 15 bases remaining between them. Germline V CDR1 and CDR2: SNHLY, FYNNEI. This CDR3 spans 16 amino acids. The CDR3 sequence: CASSVNRAGNNSPLHF. Here the CDR3 DNA reads TGTGCCAGCAGTGTGAACAGGGCCGGAAATAATTCACCCCTCCACTTT.

The chain employs TRBV7-3 and TRBJ1-2; TRBD1 might be the D (5 bases). The CDR3 contains 13 residues. Between the trimmed V and J ends, which lost 2 bases and 4 bases, there was a span of 8 bases. Germline CDR1 and CDR2: SGHTA and FQGTGA. Here the CDR3 DNA reads TGTGCCAGCAGCTTAGGGGCCGGCTATGGCTACACCTTC. This sequence encodes CASSLGAGYGYTF.

A few counts support this clone. The chain employs TRBV20-1 and TRBJ2-2; D is possibly TRBD2 (6 bases). This CDR3 contains 14 residues. Trimming left V 3 bases short and J 3 bases short, with 11 bases between. Per the germline V gene, CDR1 is DFQATT and CDR2 is SNEGSKA (reference sequence). The CDR3 sequence is CSASDRRDTGELFF. In DNA, the CDR3 is TGCAGTGCTAGTGACCGGAGGGACACCGGGGAGCTGTTTTTT.

This chain connects TRBV19 to TRBJ2-7; TRBD2 matches 10 bases. With V trimmed by 6 bases and J by 0 bases, 5 bases remained unmatched. Germline CDR1 LNHDA, CDR2 SQIVND (reference sequence). The CDR3 extends over 15 amino acids. This chain's CDR3 is CASSLGLAASYEQYF. The CDR3, as DNA: TGTGCCAGTAGCCTCGGACTAGCGGCCTCCTACGAGCAGTACTTC.

The J gene is TRBJ1-1, the V gene TRBV9, with TRBD1 matching 7 bases. V lost 3 bases and J lost 7; bases outside the gene matches: 6. This CDR3 has 13 residues. The V gene's germline CDR1 is SGDLS and CDR2 YYNGEE. The CDR3 nucleotides read TGTGCCAGCAGCGAGAGGGGGCTAAATGAAGCTTTCTTT. This sequence encodes CASSERGLNEAFF.

This clone was recorded a few times. The chain has TRBV21-1 and TRBJ2-7; TRBD2, the table's D call, was not compared with the DNA. TRBV21-1 is a pseudogene. CDR3 size: 16 residues. CDR3 sequence (DNA): TGTGCCAGCAGCAAAGCGAGTGGCGGGGGGCGCTCCGTGCAGTACTTC. Translated: CASSKASGGGRSVQYF.

V is TRBV5-1 and J is TRBJ2-7; a weak D match, TRBD2 (5 bases). The germline gives CDR1 SGHRS, CDR2 YFSETQ. The ends were cut back, 0 bases at V and 0 bases at J, with 13 bases in the middle. This CDR3 is 16 amino acids long. This chain's CDR3 is CASSLGGGVSSYEQYF. CDR3 bases: TGCGCCAGCAGCTTGGGTGGAGGAGTTTCCTCCTACGAGCAGTACTTC.

This clone was detected only a few times. The genes are TRBV6-5 and TRBJ1-2; possibly TRBD1 for D (5 bases). Germline loops: CDR1 MNHEY, CDR2 SVGAGI. The CDR3 spans 14 residues. The ends were cut back, 4 bases at V and 5 bases at J, with 14 bases in the middle. CDR3 bases: TGTGCCAGCAGTTCCAACCCTGACAGTTATGGCTACACCTTC. Its translation: CASSSNPDSYGYTF.

This clone came up once. The chain links TRBV5-5 to TRBJ2-5, with 8 nucleotides matching TRBD1. CDR3 length equals 15 residues. With 0 bases clipped from V and 5 bases from J, the junction kept 6 bases outside the gene matches. The V gene's germline CDR1 is SGHKS and CDR2 YYEKEE (reference sequence). The CDR3 DNA reads as TGTGCCAGCAGCTTGGGGGGCAGGGGGCACGAGACCCAGTACTTC. Its protein is CASSLGGRGHETQYF.

The chain has TRBV2 and TRBJ1-2, with TRBD1 identical over 7 bases. The CDR3 runs 14 residues. Germline CDR1 SNHLY, CDR2 FYNNEI. Trimming took 6 bases from V and 0 from J; bases not matched to a gene: 4. The CDR3, as DNA: TGTGCCAGCAGGGATACAGGGGCTAACTATGGCTACACCTTC. This encodes CASRDTGANYGYTF.

The chain is built from TRBV5-6 and TRBJ1-5; D possibly corresponds to TRBD1 (6 bases). The V end was cut by 5 bases, the J end by 3 bases, with 12 bases between. The germline gives CDR1 SGHDT, CDR2 YYEEEE. CDR3 size: 14 residues. CDR3 region: CASSHGQFNQPQHF. Written as DNA, the CDR3 is TGTGCCAGCAGTCACGGACAGTTCAATCAGCCCCAGCATTTT.

V gene TRBV28 combines with J gene TRBJ2-1, with unresolved D. CDR3 length: 15 residues. V lost 3 bases, J lost 0 bases, and 9 bases lay in between. CDR1 MDHEN and CDR2 SYDVKM come from the germline V gene. The CDR3 reads CASSLRSASYNEQFF. In nucleotides, the CDR3 is TGTGCCAGCAGTTTGAGGAGCGCCTCCTACAATGAGCAGTTCTTC.

This chain links TRBV6-5 with TRBJ2-7; 11 bases are a match to TRBD2. CDR3 length: 14 amino acids. Looked up from germline, CDR1 is MNHEY and CDR2 is SVGAGI. The V and J ends lost 6 bases and 3 bases, in that order; junction bases with no gene match: 4. The DNA for the CDR3 is TGTGCCAGCAGACTAGCGGGAGTCCGCTACGAGCAGTACTTC. Translated: CASRLAGVRYEQYF.

The chain carries TRBV2 and TRBJ2-1, with TRBD2 matching over 8 bases. Trimming cost V 5 bases and J 7 bases; bases outside gene matches: 7. This CDR3 has 14 amino acids. CDR1 SNHLY and CDR2 FYNNEI come from the germline V gene. The DNA for the CDR3 is TGTGCCAGCAGTCTCGGGGGGGCTTCGAATGAGCAGTTCTTC. Translated, it gives CASSLGGASNEQFF.

The V gene is TRBV6-6, the J gene TRBJ1-2; 12 bases are a match to TRBD1. The CDR3 is 16 amino acids. Germline lookup yields CDR1 MNHNY and CDR2 SVGAGI (reference sequence). The junction had 6 bases not matched to a gene; V was cut back by 0 bases and J by 7 bases. The CDR3 nucleotides read TGTGCCAGCAGTTACTCGAAGGGACAGGGGGCTGTTGGCTACACCTTC. Its translation: CASSYSKGQGAVGYTF.

The rearrangement links TRBV5-1 to TRBJ2-7; tentative D call: TRBD1 (6 bases). Trimming stripped 4 bases from V and 5 bases from J, with 16 bases between. This CDR3 comprises 14 residues. The germline gives CDR1 SGHRS, CDR2 YFSETQ. The CDR3 DNA reads as TGCGCCAGCAGCCGCACAGGGATCAGCGACGAGCAGTACTTC. Translating it yields CASSRTGISDEQYF.

J is TRBJ1-6 and V is TRBV6-5; D ambiguous. The CDR3 extends over 15 amino acids. V gave up 3 bases and J gave up 7 bases, with 13 bases separating them. Per the germline V gene, CDR1 is MNHEY and CDR2 is SVGAGI. CDR3 amino acids: CASSYFEQPNSPLHF. The CDR3 region has the DNA TGTGCCAGCAGTTATTTCGAACAGCCCAATTCACCCCTCCACTTT.

The genes are TRBV9 and TRBJ2-7; TRBD2 matches 7 bases. CDR1 is SGDLS and CDR2 is YYNGEE in the germline V gene. The junction had 13 bases not matched to a gene; V was cut back by 4 bases and J by 3 bases. The CDR3 length is 16 residues. Written as DNA, the CDR3 is TGTGCCAGCAGCCCCTACGGGCAGGGAGGGGTCTACGAGCAGTACTTC. Translation: CASSPYGQGGVYEQYF.

Comment on this clone: At one end, the junction sequence differs from germline, possibly due to a read error. V gene TRBV2 combines with J gene TRBJ2-5; 7 nucleotides match TRBD1. Germline V CDR1 and CDR2: SNHLY, FYNNEI. The CDR3 is 14 residues long. This CDR3 is CASREATGEETQYF. CDR3 coding DNA: TGTGCCAGCAGGGAAGCAACAGGGGAAGAGACCCAGTACTTC. Based on the CDR3 plus reference TRBV2 and TRBJ2-5, the full variable domain is EPEVTQTPSHQVTQMGQEVILRCVPISNHLYFYWYRQILGQKVEFLVSFYNNEISEKSEIFDDQFSVERPDGSNFTLKIRSTKLEDSAMYFCASREATGEETQYFGPGTRLLVL.

The genes are TRBV3-1 (or the pseudogene TRBV3-2) and TRBJ2-7, with TRBD2 matching over 9 bases. V lost 1 base, J lost 2 bases, and 9 bases stayed unmatched. This CDR3 has 17 amino acids. Germline V CDR1 and CDR2: LGHDT, YNNKEL (reference sequence). CDR3 nucleotide sequence: TGTGCCAGCAGCCAAGGAGTAGGGCTAGCGGGACCCTACGAGCAGTACTTC. Amino acid sequence: CASSQGVGLAGPYEQYF.

This clone showed up just a few times. The chain has TRBV11-2 and TRBJ2-7; tentatively, D is TRBD2 (5 bases). CDR3 size: 15 residues. V shed 5 bases and J shed 2 bases, with 16 bases lying between them. CDR1 is SGHAT, CDR2 FQNNGV, per germline. CDR3 residues: CASSNGPLAAYEQYF. CDR3 coding DNA: TGTGCCAGCAGCAACGGTCCGCTAGCAGCCTACGAGCAGTACTTC.

The chain links TRBV10-3 to TRBJ1-1; D unclear. CDR3 length: 15 residues. Germline CDR1 ENHRY, CDR2 SYGVKD. Trimming pared 0 bases from V and 2 bases from J, leaving 10 bases between. The CDR3 sequence: CAISESFLGNTEAFF. In DNA form, the CDR3 reads TGTGCCATCAGTGAGTCGTTTCTGGGCAACACTGAAGCTTTCTTT.